This passage covers 16 T cell receptor beta chains from one sample sequenced in a study of blood T cell repertoires in COVID-19. Method: immunoSEQ multiplex PCR; TCRdb's copy keeps in-frame clones and lacks some. Of about 330,000 clones in the sample, 86% were seen once. Sequences were obtained from peripheral blood. These receptors were obtained from a woman between 50 and 59 years old with acute or convalescent COVID-19.

The gene calls are TRBV3-1 (or the pseudogene TRBV3-2) and TRBJ2-7; 12 nucleotides align to TRBD1. Trimming at V came to 1 base and at J to 6 bases, leaving 4 bases not matched to a gene. Germline CDR1 LGHDT, CDR2 YNNKEL (reference sequence). The CDR3 has 15 amino acids. The chain's CDR3 is CASSQVGDRGPEQYF. The DNA of the CDR3 is TGTGCCAGCAGCCAAGTTGGGGACAGGGGGCCCGAGCAGTACTTC.

The V gene is TRBV5-6, the J gene TRBJ2-7; the D gene is possibly TRBD1 (5 bases). The CDR3 is 15 amino acids. Trimming cost V 1 base and J 2 bases, with 13 bases left between them. Germline V gives CDR1 SGHDT, CDR2 YYEEEE. In DNA form, the CDR3 reads TGTGCCAGCAGCTTGAGGGGATACCGGACCTACGAGCAGTACTTC. This gives the protein CASSLRGYRTYEQYF.

The CDR3 DNA follows: TGTGCCAGTAGTAGTCCCTCCGGTGTGACAGGGGGGTATGGCTACACCTTC. It yields the protein CASSSPSGVTGGYGYTF. The chain combines TRBV19 with TRBJ1-2; the match to TRBD1 covers 9 bases. The length of the CDR3 is 17 residues. Per germline, CDR1 LNHDA and CDR2 SQIVND (reference sequence). V shed 4 bases, J shed 5 bases, and the junction held 14 bases outside the gene matches.

The chain joins TRBV9 to TRBJ2-3; TRBD2 matches 14 bases. Unmatched junction bases numbered 5, after V lost 4 bases and J lost 4 bases. The CDR3 extends over 16 amino acids. The V gene's germline CDR1 is SGDLS and CDR2 YYNGEE. CDR3 amino acids: CASSPRTSGRSDTQYF. The CDR3, as DNA: TGTGCCAGCAGCCCGAGGACTAGCGGGAGGTCAGATACGCAGTATTTT.

The CDR3 protein is CASSLEQGTDVAGELFF. Written as DNA, the CDR3 is TGTGCCAGCAGCTTGGAACAGGGGACAGATGTAGCCGGGGAGCTGTTTTTT. V usage is TRBV5-6 and J usage is TRBJ2-2; 7 nucleotides agree with TRBD1. There are 17 residues in the CDR3. The V segment lost 0 bases and the J segment 6 bases; nucleotides outside the gene matches: 11. Per germline, CDR1 SGHDT and CDR2 YYEEEE.

The chain joins TRBV9 to TRBJ2-1; TRBD2 aligns across 7 bases. This CDR3 is 14 amino acids long. V dropped 2 bases and J dropped 5; count of bases not matched to a gene: 4. The germline gives CDR1 SGDLS, CDR2 YYNGEE. In DNA, the CDR3 is TGTGCCAGCAGCGTTACGGCGGGAGACAATGAGCAGTTCTTC. It encodes CASSVTAGDNEQFF.

The genes are TRBV6-6 and TRBJ1-6; D may be TRBD1 (6 bases). The V gene lost 7 bases and the J gene lost 7 bases, with 14 bases spanning the gap. Germline CDR1 is MNHNY and CDR2 is SVGAGI (reference sequence). The CDR3 contains 14 residues. The CDR3 spells CASKTGQSNSPLHF. The CDR3 coding sequence is TGTGCCAGCAAAACGGGACAATCGAATTCACCCCTCCACTTT.

The V gene is TRBV28, the J gene TRBJ1-5, with D hard to call. The CDR3 sequence is 13 residues long. V was pared by 6 bases and J by 0 bases, with 6 bases between. Germline loops: CDR1 MDHEN, CDR2 SYDVKM. The CDR3 loop is CASRFYSNQPQHF. CDR3 bases: TGTGCCAGCAGGTTTTATAGCAATCAGCCCCAGCATTTT. Full variable domain (missing parts from reference TRBV28 and TRBJ1-5): DVKVTQSSRYLVKRTGEKVFLECVQDMDHENMFWYRQDPGLGLRLIYFSYDVKMKEKGDIPEGYSVSREKKERFSLILESASTNQTSMYLCASRFYSNQPQHFGDGTRLSIL.

This clone was observed a handful of times. This chain uses TRBV2 with TRBJ2-7, with TRBD1 identical over 7 bases. The V gene's germline CDR1 is SNHLY and CDR2 FYNNEI. CDR3 length: 12 residues. J gave up 5 bases and V 6 bases, and 4 bases lay outside the gene matches. The CDR3 sequence: CASSRDRDEQYF. In nucleotides, the CDR3 is TGTGCCAGCAGCCGCGACAGGGACGAGCAGTACTTC. The full variable domain, in which reference TRBV2 and TRBJ2-7 provide the parts outside the CDR3, is EPEVTQTPSHQVTQMGQEVILRCVPISNHLYFYWYRQILGQKVEFLVSFYNNEISEKSEIFDDQFSVERPDGSNFTLKIRSTKLEDSAMYFCASSRDRDEQYFGPGTRLTVT.

The chain is built from TRBV27 and TRBJ1-1, with D possibly matching TRBD1 (5 bases). Trimming left V 5 bases short and J 8 bases short, with 12 bases between. The length of the CDR3 is 12 residues. Germline V gene data show CDR1 as MNHEY and CDR2 as SMNVEV (reference sequence). CDR3 DNA sequence: TGTGCCAGCAGTCAGGGCGGCACCGAAGCTTTCTTT. Its protein product is CASSQGGTEAFF.

Comment on this clone: The sample contains more than one DNA sequence encoding this CDR3. This chain joins TRBV5-4 and TRBJ2-7; D perhaps matches TRBD1 (5 bases). V lost 0 bases and J lost 5, with 9 bases in between. The CDR3 loop spans 13 amino acids. CDR1 is SGHNT, CDR2 YYREEE, per germline (reference sequence). CDR3 protein: CASSLGGGDEQYF. The CDR3 region has the DNA TGTGCCAGCAGCTTGGGGGGCGGAGACGAGCAGTACTTC.

V gene TRBV19 combines with J gene TRBJ1-4, with 7 bases aligning to TRBD1. This CDR3 spans 12 amino acids. V dropped 6 bases and J dropped 6; count of bases not matched to a gene: 1. Germline V gene lookup returns CDR1 LNHDA and CDR2 SQIVND (reference sequence). The CDR3 bases are TGTGCCAGTAGACAGGGGTATGAAAAACTGTTTTTT. Translated, it gives CASRQGYEKLFF.

The V call is TRBV28, the J call TRBJ1-6, with a possible D match to TRBD1 (5 bases). The germline V gene encodes CDR1 MDHEN and CDR2 SYDVKM. This CDR3 is built from 16 residues. Trimming cost V 6 bases and J 0 bases, with 12 bases left between them. CDR3 residues: CASSTTVSSYNSPLHF. The CDR3 DNA is TGTGCCAGCAGCACGACAGTTAGCTCCTATAATTCACCCCTCCACTTT.

The J gene is TRBJ2-5, the V gene TRBV5-1; 7 bases fit TRBD2. The germline V gene encodes CDR1 SGHRS and CDR2 YFSETQ. This CDR3 has 16 residues. Germline trimming cut 0 bases from V and 5 bases from J; bases unmatched to any gene: 10. The CDR3 DNA reads TGCGCCAGCAGCTTGGTGCAGGGAGGGACGGGCGAGACCCAGTACTTC. It is translated as CASSLVQGGTGETQYF.

The rearrangement uses TRBV7-9 and TRBJ2-3, with TRBD1 matching 7 bases. After removal of 1 base from V and 1 base from J, the junction contained 8 bases not matched to a gene. The CDR3 runs 17 residues. Germline V gene sequence: CDR1 SEHNR, CDR2 FQNEAQ (reference sequence). CDR3 region: CASSLDGDRARTDTQYF. The CDR3 nucleotides are TGTGCCAGCAGCTTAGATGGTGACAGGGCCCGCACAGATACGCAGTATTTT.

The CDR3 is CAWSVVGALVADTQYF. The CDR3 DNA reads TGTGCCTGGAGTGTAGTAGGCGCACTAGTCGCAGATACGCAGTATTTT. The chain joins TRBV30 to TRBJ2-3; TRBD2 is a possible D gene (5 bases). This CDR3 is 16 amino acids long. Germline loops: CDR1 GTSNPN, CDR2 SVGIG (reference sequence). The V end lost 0 bases, the J end lost 4 bases, and 17 bases lay between the germline ends.